These 9 T cell receptor beta chains originate from one sample sequenced in a study of blood T cell repertoires in COVID-19. Here immunoSEQ multiplex PCR was the method, and the copy in TCRdb shows in-frame clones only, minus some. Here the sample spans tens of thousands of clones, 75% to 90% being singletons. Sequenced input: peripheral blood. The receptors were gathered from a man in his 70s with active or convalescent COVID-19.

The table lists this clone with a count of one. The chain recombines TRBV9 with TRBJ2-6; D call uncertain. The V end lost 0 bases, the J end lost 0 bases, and 10 bases lay between the germline ends. The CDR3 covers 17 residues. Germline V gene data show CDR1 as SGDLS and CDR2 as YYNGEE. The DNA of the CDR3 is TGTGCCAGCAGCGTAGGGCGGCTGAGCTCTGGGGCCAACGTCCTGACTTTC. Translation gives CASSVGRLSSGANVLTF.

This sequence joins TRBV2 and TRBJ1-5; 7 bases fit TRBD1. This CDR3 region has 15 residues. Germline V gives CDR1 SNHLY, CDR2 FYNNEI. V trimming: 2 bases; J trimming: 5 bases; junction bases outside the gene matches: 6. The CDR3 region has the DNA TGTGCCAGCAGTGAAAGGACAGGTCTTGATCAGCCCCAGCATTTT. Translated, it gives CASSERTGLDQPQHF.

The chain joins TRBV18 to TRBJ1-5; D is possibly TRBD1 (5 bases). The length of the CDR3 is 13 residues. Deletions cut 5 bases from V and 5 bases from J, with 10 bases between. In germline, CDR1 is KGHSH, CDR2 LQKENI. The CDR3 protein is CASSSGGDQPQHF. The CDR3 region has the DNA TGTGCCAGCTCAAGCGGGGGTGATCAGCCCCAGCATTTT.

This chain links TRBV7-9 with TRBJ2-7; D may be TRBD2 (5 bases). Germline lookup yields CDR1 SEHNR and CDR2 FQNEAQ (reference sequence). This CDR3 has 13 amino acids. Trimming stripped 5 bases from V and 1 base from J, with 9 bases between. In DNA, the CDR3 is TGTGCCAGCAGCCGGAGCGGTTCCTACGAGCAGTACTTC. It translates to CASSRSGSYEQYF.

The chain carries TRBV20-1 and TRBJ2-5; no clear D. The CDR3 is 11 amino acids. Trimming pared 5 bases from V and 3 bases from J, leaving 7 bases between. Germline V gene lookup returns CDR1 DFQATT and CDR2 SNEGSKA (reference sequence). The CDR3 loop reads CSAHKEETQYF. CDR3 nucleotides: TGCAGTGCTCACAAAGAAGAGACCCAGTACTTC.

This clone turned up a few times. CDR3 coding DNA: TGTGCCAGCAGTCGCCCGGTGGAGGGCACCATATATTTT. Protein sequence: CASSRPVEGTIYF. V usage is TRBV7-2 and J usage is TRBJ1-3; the D is unclear. The CDR3 has 13 residues. Germline V lookup: CDR1 SGHTA, CDR2 FQGNSA. V was clipped by 6 bases and J by 9 bases, with 15 bases between them.

V is TRBV4-1 and J is TRBJ2-1; D unresolved. The V gene lost 0 bases and the J gene lost 10 bases, with 13 bases spanning the gap. The CDR3 runs to 14 residues. CDR1 is MGHRA and CDR2 is YSYEKL in the germline V gene. The CDR3 nucleotides are TGCGCCAGCAGCCAAGATGGAAGCTTCAGGGAGCAGTTCTTC. Its protein product is CASSQDGSFREQFF.

The rearrangement links TRBV28 to TRBJ2-1; 12 bases fit TRBD2. The CDR3 totals 15 residues. V shed 5 bases, J shed 6 bases, and the junction held 5 bases outside the gene matches. The germline CDR1 and CDR2 sequences are MDHEN and SYDVKM. The CDR3 DNA is TGTGCCAGCAGTCCTCTAGCGGGAGGGCCCAATGAGCAGTTCTTC. This translates into CASSPLAGGPNEQFF.

The V and J genes are TRBV5-1 and TRBJ1-5; TRBD1 is a possible D gene (5 bases). V lost 0 bases to trimming and J lost 6 bases, with 13 bases between them. CDR1 and CDR2 (germline): SGHRS, YFSETQ. The CDR3 extends over 15 amino acids. The CDR3 sequence is CASSLDSPGGQPQHF. CDR3 nucleotide sequence: TGCGCCAGCAGCTTGGACTCACCCGGGGGTCAGCCCCAGCATTTT.